This T cell receptor beta chain was captured by sequencing in a study of shared clonotypes between healthy human individuals. The count of this clone is one. Deep was the level at which the assay was run. Per the original methods: Filtering was not the same, since immunoSEQ gave junction-only sequences without quality scores. TCRdb's table, derived via immunoSEQ multiplex PCR, lists solely in-frame clones and lacks some. For V, J and clone size, that table is used; D and trimming come from the DNA. The data show 75,000 to 100,000 clones, 40% to 55% seen once. Genomic DNA of unsorted samples came from some 91 million PBMCs. Sequenced: PBMCs. This clonotype was obtained from a woman aged 40 to 50 in good health. Some clones in this sample may be carry-over from other donors' samples.

CDR3 nucleotides: TGCGCCAGCAGCCGCCGACTAGCGGGAGATGGGTCCGGGGAGCTGTTTTTT. This codes for CASSRRLAGDGSGELFF. The chain uses TRBV4-3 and TRBJ2-2; 12 bases fit TRBD2. The CDR3 covers 17 residues. Germline CDR1 LGHNA, CDR2 YSLEER. Trimming at V came to 4 bases and at J to 6 bases, leaving 9 bases not matched to a gene.